Shown below are 24 T cell receptor beta chains from a single sample sequenced in a study of T cell changes during pregnancy in multiple sclerosis. Libraries were prepared by immunoSEQ multiplex PCR; TCRdb keeps only in-frame clonotypes and omits some of them. Found here are about 52,000 clones, 90% to 95% of them singletons; the top ten hold approximately 0.4%. The sequencing here drew on CD4+ T cells from peripheral blood mononuclear cells, taken before pregnancy. The receptors originated from a female donor with multiple sclerosis, enrolled in a pregnancy study.

The rearrangement joins TRBV6-5 to TRBJ2-7, with 12 bases aligning to TRBD2. The CDR3 runs to 15 residues. Germline values: CDR1 MNHEY, CDR2 SVGAGI. V lost 10 bases, J lost 4 bases, and 11 bases stayed unmatched. CDR3 residues: CATSKPGTSGYEQYF. The CDR3 bases are TGTGCCACCTCAAAGCCCGGGACTAGCGGGTACGAGCAGTACTTC.

The rearrangement uses TRBV28 and TRBJ1-1; D is unclear. The CDR3 is made up of 12 amino acids. The ends were cut back, 1 base at V and 10 bases at J, with 10 bases in the middle. CDR1 and CDR2 (germline): MDHEN, SYDVKM. The CDR3: CASSLFGSGAFF. CDR3 DNA: TGTGCCAGCAGTTTATTCGGGTCGGGAGCTTTCTTT.

The chain carries TRBV10-3 and TRBJ2-7, with D unresolved. V was trimmed by 8 bases and J by 5 bases, leaving 10 bases between them. CDR1 and CDR2 (germline): ENHRY, SYGVKD. The CDR3 is 11 amino acids. CDR3 region: CAISVSNEQYF. The CDR3 bases are TGTGCCATCTCGGTTAGCAACGAGCAGTACTTC.

This sequence joins TRBV9 and TRBJ2-1; 12 positions match TRBD2. This CDR3 region has 15 residues. Per the germline V gene, CDR1 is SGDLS and CDR2 is YYNGEE. V lost 4 bases to trimming and J lost 10 bases; unmatched junction nucleotides: 9. DNA of the CDR3: TGTGCCAGCAGCCCTCGACTAGCGGGAGACTACGAGCAGTTCTTC. Protein: CASSPRLAGDYEQFF.

This clone was seen just once. The rearrangement joins TRBV6-4 to TRBJ2-4; D not certain. V gave up 5 bases and J gave up 0 bases, with 14 bases separating them. The CDR3 contains 16 residues. The germline V gene encodes CDR1 MRHNA and CDR2 SNTAGT. This CDR3 reads CASSYLGAVAKNIQYF. In DNA, the CDR3 is TGTGCCAGCAGTTATCTCGGAGCCGTAGCCAAAAACATTCAGTACTTC.

This chain uses TRBV7-3 with TRBJ1-4, with no clear D. Trimming cost V 5 bases and J 3 bases, with 7 bases left between them. Looked up from germline, CDR1 is SGHTA and CDR2 is FQGTGA. The CDR3 is 13 amino acids. CDR3 bases: TGTGCCAGCAGCCGGGGAGCTAATGAAAAACTGTTTTTT. Translating it yields CASSRGANEKLFF.

The chain carries TRBV21-1 and TRBJ2-7; the D call TRBD1 from the table was never checked on the DNA. TRBV21-1 is marked as a pseudogene. The CDR3 consists of 17 residues. DNA for the CDR3: TGTGCCAGCAGCAAAACCCGGTTCGACAGGGGGGTGCACGAGCAGTACTTC. It encodes CASSKTRFDRGVHEQYF.

Only one count was recorded for this clone. This sequence joins TRBV6-4 and TRBJ2-1, with TRBD2 identical over 10 bases. Germline trimming cut 2 bases from V and 9 bases from J; bases unmatched to any gene: 10. The CDR3 has 16 residues. Germline loops: CDR1 MRHNA, CDR2 SNTAGT. Here the CDR3 reads CASSDGRLAGDAEQFF. The CDR3 DNA sequence: TGTGCCAGCAGTGACGGGCGTCTAGCGGGAGATGCTGAGCAGTTCTTC.

The chain carries TRBV30 and TRBJ2-2; 8 bases line up with TRBD2. The CDR3 covers 15 residues. With 2 bases clipped from V and 2 bases from J, the junction kept 4 bases outside the gene matches. Germline V gene data show CDR1 as GTSNPN and CDR2 as SVGIG (reference sequence). CDR3 bases: TGTGCCTGGAGTCCACTAGCGGACAACACCGGGGAGCTGTTTTTT. This codes for CAWSPLADNTGELFF. The complete variable domain, with remaining parts taken from reference TRBV30 and TRBJ2-2, reads SQTIHQWPATLVQPVGSPLSLECTVEGTSNPNLYWYRQAAGRGLQLLFYSVGIGQISSEVPQNLSASRPQDRQFILSSKKLLLSDSGFYLCAWSPLADNTGELFFGEGSRLTVL.

This chain joins TRBV5-4 and TRBJ1-5; no firm D call. Between the trimmed V and J ends, which lost 4 bases and 5 bases, there was a span of 13 bases. CDR1 and CDR2 from the germline V gene are SGHNT and YYREEE (reference sequence). The CDR3 has 14 residues. The DNA for the CDR3 is TGTGCCAGCAGCACTGAGACTGGAGATCAGCCCCAGCATTTT. This encodes CASSTETGDQPQHF.

This chain joins TRBV28 and TRBJ2-1; maybe TRBD2 (6 bases). The length of the CDR3 is 12 residues. In germline, CDR1 is MDHEN, CDR2 SYDVKM. V was shortened by 5 bases and J by 11 bases, with 13 bases between the two germline ends. CDR3 protein: CASSPPGEKQFF. The CDR3 DNA is TGTGCCAGCAGTCCTCCGGGAGAAAAGCAGTTCTTC.

The V and J genes are TRBV9 and TRBJ1-4, with D possibly being TRBD1 (6 bases). The CDR3 runs to 15 residues. Germline lookup yields CDR1 SGDLS and CDR2 YYNGEE. Trimming stripped 4 bases from V and 3 bases from J, with 13 bases between. CDR3: CASSFTGFPNEKLFF. The CDR3 DNA follows: TGTGCCAGCAGCTTCACAGGGTTTCCTAATGAAAAACTGTTTTTT.

V and J are TRBV5-4 and TRBJ2-2, with D hard to call. V dropped 2 bases and J dropped 1 base, with 9 bases sitting between them. The CDR3 has 15 residues. Germline V gives CDR1 SGHNT, CDR2 YYREEE (reference sequence). CDR3 protein: CASSLGGRNTGELFF. CDR3 bases: TGTGCCAGCAGCTTAGGCGGTAGGAACACCGGGGAGCTGTTTTTT.

V is TRBV29-1 and J is TRBJ1-1, with unresolved D. The CDR3 has 13 amino acids. Per germline, CDR1 SQVTM and CDR2 ANQGSEA. Trimming cost V 4 bases and J 4 bases, with 13 bases left between them. The DNA of the CDR3 is TGCAGCGTTGGTGGGTTTAGCGTCACTGAAGCTTTCTTT. This codes for CSVGGFSVTEAFF.

The chain uses TRBV27 and TRBJ2-3, with 7 nucleotides matching TRBD1. Per germline, CDR1 MNHEY and CDR2 SMNVEV (reference sequence). The CDR3 extends over 15 amino acids. The junction had 6 bases not matched to a gene; V was cut back by 6 bases and J by 0 bases. In DNA, the CDR3 is TGTGCCAGCAGCAAGGGGGCACCTAGCACAGATACGCAGTATTTT. It translates to CASSKGAPSTDTQYF.

The V call is TRBV7-9, the J call TRBJ2-7, with TRBD2 matching 15 bases. Trimming cost V 4 bases and J 9 bases; bases outside gene matches: 19. This CDR3 contains 19 residues. Germline V CDR1 and CDR2: SEHNR, FQNEAQ (reference sequence). For the CDR3, the DNA is TGTGCCAGCAGCTCCCCTCCAGCACCTCGGACTAGCGGGAGGGCCTGGCAGTACTTC. It encodes CASSSPPAPRTSGRAWQYF.

CDR3 nucleotide sequence: TGTGCCAGCAGTTTTTGGGGGCTTGGGGGCACTGAAGCTTTCTTT. Translation gives CASSFWGLGGTEAFF. The gene calls are TRBV27 and TRBJ1-1; a possible D gene is TRBD1 (6 bases). The V and J ends lost 3 bases and 4 bases respectively, with 15 bases between them. In germline, CDR1 is MNHEY, CDR2 SMNVEV (reference sequence). The CDR3 has 15 residues.

J is TRBJ2-1 and V is TRBV11-3; D gene uncertain. CDR1 is SGHNT, CDR2 YENEEA, per germline. The CDR3 loop spans 12 amino acids. V lost 4 bases and J lost 7, with 8 bases in between. CDR3 in amino acids: CASSSSINEQFF. The CDR3 bases are TGTGCCAGCAGCTCCTCTATAAATGAGCAGTTCTTC.

The chain uses TRBV28 and TRBJ1-2; the match to TRBD1 covers 7 bases. The length of the CDR3 is 17 residues. After removal of 6 bases from V and 2 bases from J, the junction contained 15 bases not matched to a gene. Germline loops: CDR1 MDHEN, CDR2 SYDVKM. The CDR3 coding sequence is TGTGCCAGCAGCCCGACAGGGTATAGTCGGACCAACTATGGCTACACCTTC. Its translation is CASSPTGYSRTNYGYTF.

The chain recombines TRBV5-1 with TRBJ1-3; no clear D. Trimming pared 2 bases from V and 0 bases from J, leaving 12 bases between. CDR3 length: 16 residues. Looked up from germline, CDR1 is SGHRS and CDR2 is YFSETQ. The CDR3: CASSLSGSRSGNTIYF. In DNA, the CDR3 is TGCGCCAGCAGCTTATCGGGGTCCCGCTCTGGAAACACCATATATTTT.

The CDR3 bases are TGTGCCAGCAGTCCAGGACAGGGGGCGAGCTACGAGCAGTACTTC. This codes for CASSPGQGASYEQYF. V and J are TRBV6-1 and TRBJ2-7, with 11 bases aligning to TRBD1. V gave up 5 bases and J gave up 3 bases; unmatched junction bases: 6. The CDR3 totals 15 residues. The germline V gene encodes CDR1 MNHNS and CDR2 SASEGT.

The chain uses TRBV30 and TRBJ1-5; D is uncertain. V dropped 0 bases and J dropped 5 bases, with 14 bases sitting between them. CDR1 and CDR2 (germline): GTSNPN, SVGIG (reference sequence). The CDR3 is 15 residues long. The CDR3 coding sequence is TGTGCCTGGAGTGTAGGCGCGGTTGCACATCAGCCCCAGCATTTT. Its protein is CAWSVGAVAHQPQHF.

V gene TRBV29-1 combines with J gene TRBJ2-4, with D possibly TRBD1 on 6 matching bases. CDR1 SQVTM and CDR2 ANQGSEA come from the germline V gene. Trimming took off 7 bases at V and 2 bases at J, with 18 bases between the two ends. This CDR3 is built from 15 residues. The CDR3 is CSAQLTGNPKNIQYF. Here the CDR3 DNA reads TGCAGCGCTCAGCTAACAGGGAACCCCAAAAACATTCAGTACTTC.

The chain links TRBV7-2 to TRBJ2-5; D not certain. The CDR3 is 13 amino acids. V gave up 1 base and J gave up 11 bases, with 14 bases separating them. Germline lookup yields CDR1 SGHTA and CDR2 FQGNSA. This CDR3 reads CASSLVGLGSQYF. The CDR3 bases are TGTGCCAGCAGCTTAGTAGGTCTGGGCTCACAGTACTTC.